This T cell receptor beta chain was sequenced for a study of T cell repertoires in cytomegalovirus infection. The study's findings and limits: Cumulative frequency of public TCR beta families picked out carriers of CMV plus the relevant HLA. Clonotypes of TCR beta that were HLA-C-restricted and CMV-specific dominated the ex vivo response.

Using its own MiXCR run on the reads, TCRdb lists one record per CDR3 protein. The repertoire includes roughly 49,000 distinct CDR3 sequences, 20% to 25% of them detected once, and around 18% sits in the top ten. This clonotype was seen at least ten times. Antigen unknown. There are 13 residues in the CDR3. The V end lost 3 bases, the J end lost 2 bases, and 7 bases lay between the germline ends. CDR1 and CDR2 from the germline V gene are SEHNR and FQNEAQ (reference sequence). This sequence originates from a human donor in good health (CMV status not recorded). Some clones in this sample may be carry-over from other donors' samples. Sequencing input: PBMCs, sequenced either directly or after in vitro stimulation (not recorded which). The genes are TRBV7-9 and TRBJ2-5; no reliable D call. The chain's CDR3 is CASSLTQQETQYF. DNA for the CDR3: TGTGCCAGCAGCTTGACGCAGCAAGAGACCCAGTACTTC.